The rows below give T cell receptor beta chains drawn from one sample of a study of PD-1 blockade in mismatch repair-deficient tumors. Here immunoSEQ multiplex PCR was the method, and the copy in TCRdb shows in-frame clones only, minus some. The data contain about 22,000 clones, 84% of them seen just once; the ten biggest clones take up 15% to 20%. Sequencing was performed on peripheral blood, taken 2 weeks after starting pembrolizumab. Source of these receptors: an adult with mismatch repair-deficient cancer. Each CDR3 is given with its conserved first and last residue. The D gene is left open where the match is weak. Clone size is shown for a subset of rows, as once, few, many or a class of expanded clone.

d_call: .
clone_size: few
j_call: TRBJ1-2
v_call: TRBV25-1
cdr3_aa: CASSEVGQYYGYTF
cdr3_nt: TGTGCCAGCAGTGAAGTCGGCCAGTACTATGGCTACACCTTC

d_call: TRBD1
clone_size: .
j_call: TRBJ1-5
v_call: TRBV19
cdr3_aa: CASSNPRTGVYQPQHF
cdr3_nt: TGTGCCAGTAGTAACCCGCGGACAGGGGTTTATCAGCCCCAGCATTTT

d_call: TRBD2
clone_size: .
j_call: TRBJ2-3
v_call: TRBV5-6
cdr3_aa: CASRLTSGGTDTQYF
cdr3_nt: TGTGCCAGCAGACTGACTAGCGGAGGCACAGATACGCAGTATTTT

d_call: .
clone_size: .
j_call: TRBJ2-5
v_call: TRBV6-1
cdr3_aa: CASSDFRTQYF
cdr3_nt: TGTGCCAGCAGTGATTTTCGGACCCAGTACTTC

d_call: TRBD2
clone_size: .
j_call: TRBJ2-7
v_call: TRBV15
cdr3_aa: CATSRGTGTSGPTYEQYF
cdr3_nt: TGTGCCACCAGCAGAGGAACCGGGACTAGCGGCCCTACCTACGAGCAGTACTTC

d_call: TRBD2
clone_size: .
j_call: TRBJ2-5
v_call: TRBV6-5
cdr3_aa: CASSYPTSGTEATQYF
cdr3_nt: TGTGCCAGCAGTTACCCGACTAGCGGGACGGAAGCGACCCAGTACTTC

d_call: .
clone_size: .
j_call: TRBJ2-2
v_call: TRBV11-3
cdr3_aa: CASSLDAGLGGELFF
cdr3_nt: TGTGCCAGCAGCTTAGATGCGGGGCTTGGCGGGGAGCTGTTTTTT

d_call: .
clone_size: .
j_call: TRBJ1-5
v_call: TRBV30
cdr3_aa: CAWSAGHINQPQHF
cdr3_nt: TGTGCCTGGAGCGCCGGACATATAAATCAGCCCCAGCATTTT

d_call: .
clone_size: .
j_call: TRBJ1-2
v_call: TRBV5-6
cdr3_aa: CASSLLGVNYGYTF
cdr3_nt: TGTGCCAGCAGCTTGTTAGGGGTAAACTATGGCTACACCTTC

d_call: .
clone_size: .
j_call: TRBJ2-1
v_call: TRBV15
cdr3_aa: CATSSDIPNRPHGGWVTLNEQFF
cdr3_nt: TGTGCCACCAGCAGTGATATCCCCAATAGACCTCATGGGGGTTGGGTGACCCTAAATGAGCAGTTCTTC

d_call: TRBD2
clone_size: .
j_call: TRBJ2-1
v_call: TRBV7-9
cdr3_aa: CASSLGGRALAGPYNEQFF
cdr3_nt: TGTGCCAGCAGCTTAGGAGGGAGGGCACTAGCGGGGCCCTACAATGAGCAGTTCTTC

d_call: TRBD2
clone_size: .
j_call: TRBJ2-2
v_call: TRBV5-1
cdr3_aa: CASSSRLADTGELFF
cdr3_nt: TGCGCCAGCAGCTCTCGACTAGCAGACACCGGGGAGCTGTTTTTT

d_call: TRBD2
clone_size: .
j_call: TRBJ2-1
v_call: TRBV10-1
cdr3_aa: CASSPTATGTSGSSEQFF
cdr3_nt: TGCGCCAGCAGCCCAACAGCCACCGGGACTAGCGGGAGTAGTGAGCAGTTCTTC

d_call: TRBD2
clone_size: .
j_call: TRBJ2-7
v_call: TRBV29-1
cdr3_aa: CSTKVGGREQYF
cdr3_nt: TGCAGCACCAAAGTGGGAGGGCGGGAGCAGTACTTC

d_call: TRBD2
clone_size: .
j_call: TRBJ2-2
v_call: TRBV7-2
cdr3_aa: CASSKATSGGTGELFF
cdr3_nt: TGTGCCAGCAGCAAAGCGACTAGCGGGGGCACCGGGGAGCTGTTTTTT

d_call: TRBD1
clone_size: .
j_call: TRBJ1-3
v_call: TRBV7-9
cdr3_aa: CASSLSRGPGNTIYF
cdr3_nt: TGTGCCAGCAGCTTGTCCAGGGGGCCTGGAAACACCATATATTTT

d_call: .
clone_size: .
j_call: TRBJ2-6
v_call: TRBV9
cdr3_aa: CASSVAIRSVGANVLTF
cdr3_nt: TGTGCCAGCAGCGTAGCAATTCGGTCAGTCGGGGCCAACGTCCTGACTTTC

d_call: TRBD2
clone_size: .
j_call: TRBJ2-1
v_call: TRBV7-2
cdr3_aa: CASRPGTSGLGGSYNEQFF
cdr3_nt: TGTGCCAGCAGACCCGGGACTAGCGGGTTAGGTGGGAGCTACAATGAGCAGTTCTTC

d_call: .
clone_size: .
j_call: TRBJ2-5
v_call: TRBV4-3
cdr3_aa: CASSQRFQTGTRYF
cdr3_nt: TGCGCCAGCAGCCAAAGGTTTCAGACTGGGACCCGGTACTTC

d_call: TRBD1
clone_size: .
j_call: TRBJ1-4
v_call: TRBV5-1
cdr3_aa: CASSLGDRDEKLFF
cdr3_nt: TGCGCCAGCAGCTTGGGGGACAGGGACGAAAAACTGTTTTTT

d_call: TRBD2
clone_size: .
j_call: TRBJ2-7
v_call: TRBV25-1
cdr3_aa: CASSESGLAGVEQYF
cdr3_nt: TGTGCCAGCAGTGAATCAGGACTAGCGGGAGTCGAGCAGTACTTC

d_call: .
clone_size: once
j_call: TRBJ1-4
v_call: TRBV6-1
cdr3_aa: CASSGQWNEKLFF
cdr3_nt: TGTGCCAGCAGTGGGCAGTGGAATGAAAAACTGTTTTTT

d_call: .
clone_size: .
j_call: TRBJ2-3
v_call: TRBV10-2
cdr3_aa: CASEGPPQDTQYF
cdr3_nt: TGCGCCAGCGAGGGTCCCCCACAGGATACGCAGTATTTT

d_call: .
clone_size: .
j_call: TRBJ2-2
v_call: TRBV7-9
cdr3_aa: CAAGRTGELFF
cdr3_nt: TGTGCCGCGGGGAGGACCGGGGAGCTGTTTTTT

d_call: .
clone_size: few
j_call: TRBJ1-3
v_call: TRBV6-5
cdr3_aa: CASSYDGTSGNTIYF
cdr3_nt: TGTGCCAGCAGTTATGACGGTACCTCTGGAAACACCATATATTTT

d_call: TRBD2
clone_size: once
j_call: TRBJ2-7
v_call: TRBV4-1
cdr3_aa: CASSQEPGLANEQYF
cdr3_nt: TGCGCCAGCAGCCAAGAACCGGGACTAGCGAACGAGCAGTACTTC

d_call: TRBD1
clone_size: .
j_call: TRBJ2-6
v_call: TRBV2
cdr3_aa: CASRRFSDRGKPGGANVLTF
cdr3_nt: TGTGCCAGCAGACGGTTCTCTGACAGGGGGAAGCCCGGTGGGGCCAACGTCCTGACTTTC

d_call: .
clone_size: .
j_call: TRBJ2-3
v_call: TRBV28
cdr3_aa: CASSFSRKRTDTQYF
cdr3_nt: TGTGCCAGCAGTTTTTCACGGAAGCGCACAGATACGCAGTATTTT

d_call: .
clone_size: .
j_call: TRBJ2-5
v_call: TRBV7-6
cdr3_aa: CASSLEAGSHETQYF
cdr3_nt: TGTGCCAGCAGCTTAGAAGCAGGGTCCCACGAGACCCAGTACTTC

d_call: TRBD1
clone_size: .
j_call: TRBJ1-2
v_call: TRBV7-9
cdr3_aa: CASSLAGTGGGGYTF
cdr3_nt: TGTGCCAGCAGCTTAGCGGGAACAGGGGGAGGAGGCTACACCTTC

d_call: TRBD1
clone_size: once
j_call: TRBJ2-2
v_call: TRBV18
cdr3_aa: CASRPRGGQMNTGELFF
cdr3_nt: TGTGCCAGCCGCCCCAGAGGGGGACAGATGAACACCGGGGAGCTGTTTTTT

d_call: TRBD1
clone_size: .
j_call: TRBJ1-2
v_call: TRBV4-2
cdr3_aa: CASRDTGAIYGYTF
cdr3_nt: TGTGCCAGCAGGGATACAGGGGCGATTTATGGCTACACCTTC

d_call: TRBD2
clone_size: .
j_call: TRBJ2-7
v_call: TRBV28
cdr3_aa: CASSLEGGSYEQYF
cdr3_nt: TGTGCCAGCAGTTTGGAGGGCGGGAGCTACGAGCAGTACTTC

d_call: .
clone_size: once
j_call: TRBJ2-3
v_call: TRBV30
cdr3_aa: CAWSVVTGDTQYF
cdr3_nt: TGTGCCTGGAGTGTAGTGACGGGAGATACGCAGTATTTT

d_call: .
clone_size: once
j_call: TRBJ1-3
v_call: TRBV13
cdr3_aa: CASSLSSSWVGNTIYF
cdr3_nt: TGTGCCAGCAGCCTATCAAGTTCGTGGGTTGGAAACACCATATATTTT

d_call: TRBD1
clone_size: .
j_call: TRBJ1-2
v_call: TRBV6-1
cdr3_aa: CASSEMVQGDGYTF
cdr3_nt: TGTGCCAGCAGTGAAATGGTACAGGGGGATGGCTACACCTTC

d_call: TRBD1
clone_size: .
j_call: TRBJ2-2
v_call: TRBV6-5
cdr3_aa: CASSHRQGTGELFF
cdr3_nt: TGTGCCAGCAGTCATCGACAGGGAACCGGGGAGCTGTTTTTT

d_call: .
clone_size: few
j_call: TRBJ2-1
v_call: TRBV5-1
cdr3_aa: CASSLGGTFNNEQFF
cdr3_nt: TGCGCCAGCAGCTTGGGCGGGACCTTCAACAATGAGCAGTTCTTC

d_call: .
clone_size: .
j_call: TRBJ1-1
v_call: TRBV18
cdr3_aa: CASSPPRGDGQNTEAFF
cdr3_nt: TGTGCCAGCTCACCACCGCGGGGCGATGGACAGAACACTGAAGCTTTCTTT

d_call: .
clone_size: .
j_call: TRBJ2-2
v_call: TRBV6-6
cdr3_aa: CASSPDGWTNTGELFF
cdr3_nt: TGTGCCAGCAGCCCCGACGGTTGGACGAACACCGGGGAGCTGTTTTTT

d_call: .
clone_size: .
j_call: TRBJ2-7
v_call: TRBV6-1
cdr3_aa: CASREAYEQYF
cdr3_nt: TGTGCCAGCAGGGAAGCCTACGAGCAGTACTTC

d_call: .
clone_size: .
j_call: TRBJ2-2
v_call: TRBV2
cdr3_aa: CASRTTGGITGELFF
cdr3_nt: TGTGCCAGCAGGACGACAGGTGGAATCACCGGGGAGCTGTTTTTT

d_call: .
clone_size: .
j_call: TRBJ2-1
v_call: TRBV9
cdr3_aa: CASSVDQGGHGNEQFF
cdr3_nt: TGTGCCAGCAGCGTAGACCAGGGGGGCCATGGCAATGAGCAGTTCTTC

d_call: TRBD1
clone_size: .
j_call: TRBJ2-2
v_call: TRBV5-1
cdr3_aa: CASSESGGGFTGELFF
cdr3_nt: TGCGCCAGCAGCGAGTCAGGGGGCGGATTCACCGGGGAGCTGTTTTTT

d_call: .
clone_size: once
j_call: TRBJ2-1
v_call: TRBV6-4
cdr3_aa: CASIPDRDLNEQFF
cdr3_nt: TGTGCCAGCATTCCGGACCGGGATTTAAATGAGCAGTTCTTC

d_call: TRBD2
clone_size: .
j_call: TRBJ2-1
v_call: TRBV6-6
cdr3_aa: CASSFWTSGRDEQFF
cdr3_nt: TGTGCCAGCAGTTTCTGGACTAGCGGGAGGGATGAGCAGTTCTTC

d_call: .
clone_size: .
j_call: TRBJ1-5
v_call: TRBV29-1
cdr3_aa: CSVAGDGNQPQHF
cdr3_nt: TGCAGCGTTGCCGGGGATGGAAATCAGCCCCAGCATTTT

d_call: TRBD1
clone_size: .
j_call: TRBJ1-1
v_call: TRBV25-1
cdr3_aa: CASSEYAGGNTEAFF
cdr3_nt: TGTGCCAGCAGTGAATACGCAGGGGGAAACACTGAAGCTTTCTTT

d_call: .
clone_size: once
j_call: TRBJ2-7
v_call: TRBV5-8
cdr3_aa: CASSHKTSYEQYF
cdr3_nt: TGTGCCAGCAGCCATAAAACCTCCTACGAGCAGTACTTC

d_call: TRBD2
clone_size: .
j_call: TRBJ2-7
v_call: TRBV4-1
cdr3_aa: CASSPWATSGKRVYEQYF
cdr3_nt: TGCGCCAGCAGCCCCTGGGCGACTAGCGGAAAACGAGTCTACGAGCAGTACTTC

d_call: TRBD2
clone_size: .
j_call: TRBJ2-7
v_call: TRBV27
cdr3_aa: CASSLNSGDYEQYF
cdr3_nt: TGTGCCAGCAGTTTGAATAGCGGGGATTACGAGCAGTACTTC

d_call: TRBD2
clone_size: .
j_call: TRBJ2-1
v_call: TRBV15
cdr3_aa: CATSNSISGGFLSYNEQFF
cdr3_nt: TGTGCCACCAGTAATTCGATATCGGGAGGTTTCCTATCCTACAATGAGCAGTTCTTC

d_call: TRBD2
clone_size: .
j_call: TRBJ2-5
v_call: TRBV11-2
cdr3_aa: CVSSLDPGLGAQYF
cdr3_nt: TGTGTCAGCAGCTTAGATCCGGGACTAGGGGCCCAGTACTTC

d_call: .
clone_size: .
j_call: TRBJ2-5
v_call: TRBV10-2
cdr3_aa: CASSEFVSDQETQYF
cdr3_nt: TGCGCCAGCAGTGAGTTTGTGTCGGACCAAGAGACCCAGTACTTC

d_call: .
clone_size: .
j_call: TRBJ1-2
v_call: TRBV30
cdr3_aa: CAWSVNAQWANYGYTF
cdr3_nt: TGTGCCTGGAGTGTAAACGCCCAATGGGCTAACTATGGCTACACCTTC

d_call: TRBD1
clone_size: .
j_call: TRBJ1-1
v_call: TRBV9
cdr3_aa: CASSGGTGLNTEAFF
cdr3_nt: TGTGCCAGCAGCGGGGGGACAGGGCTGAACACTGAAGCTTTCTTT

d_call: TRBD2
clone_size: .
j_call: TRBJ2-7
v_call: TRBV19
cdr3_aa: CASSQRETFYEQYF
cdr3_nt: TGTGCCAGTAGCCAGCGGGAAACTTTTTACGAGCAGTACTTC

d_call: TRBD2
clone_size: .
j_call: TRBJ2-1
v_call: TRBV11-1
cdr3_aa: CASSPAGAAREQFF
cdr3_nt: TGTGCCAGCAGCCCAGCGGGAGCCGCGCGTGAGCAGTTCTTC